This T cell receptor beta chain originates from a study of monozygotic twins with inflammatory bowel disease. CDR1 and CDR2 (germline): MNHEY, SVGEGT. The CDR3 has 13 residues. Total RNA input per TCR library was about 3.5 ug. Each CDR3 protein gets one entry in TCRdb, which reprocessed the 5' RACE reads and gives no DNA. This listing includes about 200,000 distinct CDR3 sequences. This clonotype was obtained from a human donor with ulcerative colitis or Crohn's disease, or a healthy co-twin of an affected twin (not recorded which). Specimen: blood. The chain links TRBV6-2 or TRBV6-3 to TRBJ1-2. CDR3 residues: CASSYSTSYGYTF.